These T cell receptor beta chains were read from a single sample in a study of blood T cell repertoires in COVID-19. Assay used: immunoSEQ multiplex PCR; TCRdb lists only in-frame clones, some missing. The repertoire includes about 62,000 clones, 85% to 90% of them detected once, and over 15% sits in the top ten. Sequencing was performed on peripheral blood. All receptors come from an older woman with COVID-19, enrolled during active disease. Both conserved end residues are part of each CDR3. The D gene is left open where the match is weak. Clone size is not always given. Where it is, it says once, few, many or a class for expanded clones.

J gene: TRBJ1-5
D gene: TRBD1
V gene: TRBV7-4
clone size: .
CDR3 length: 18
CDR3 DNA: TGTGCCAGCAGCTTAGCGCAGCAGGGGGAAGTGTGCAATCAGCCCCAGCATTTT
CDR3 protein: CASSLAQQGEVCNQPQHF

J gene: TRBJ1-2
D gene: .
V gene: TRBV28
clone size: .
CDR3 length: 15
CDR3 DNA: TGTGCCAGCAGTCTCCGGGTCCCCACTCCCTATGGCTACACCTTC
CDR3 protein: CASSLRVPTPYGYTF

J gene: TRBJ2-1
D gene: .
V gene: TRBV20-1
clone size: .
CDR3 length: 9
CDR3 DNA: TGCAGTGTTCAAGCAGAGCAGTTCTTC
CDR3 protein: CSVQAEQFF

J gene: TRBJ2-3
D gene: TRBD1
V gene: TRBV5-4
clone size: .
CDR3 length: 14
CDR3 DNA: TGTGCCAGCAGCCCCTTGACAGGGGGTGCCACGCAGTATTTT
CDR3 protein: CASSPLTGGATQYF

J gene: TRBJ2-2
D gene: .
V gene: TRBV19
clone size: .
CDR3 length: 14
CDR3 DNA: TGTGCCAGTAGCCATGGGAGGCTTGACGGGGAGCTGTTTTTT
CDR3 protein: CASSHGRLDGELFF

J gene: TRBJ1-3
D gene: TRBD1
V gene: TRBV25-1
clone size: .
CDR3 length: 14
CDR3 DNA: TGTGCCAGCAGCGGACAGGGGGCTATGGACACCATATATTTT
CDR3 protein: CASSGQGAMDTIYF

J gene: TRBJ2-2
D gene: .
V gene: TRBV4-3
clone size: .
CDR3 length: 15
CDR3 DNA: TGCGCCAGCAGCCAGGCTCACAGGGTTGAAGGGGAGCTGTTTTTT
CDR3 protein: CASSQAHRVEGELFF

J gene: TRBJ1-5
D gene: TRBD1
V gene: TRBV10-3
clone size: .
CDR3 length: 14
CDR3 DNA: TGTGCCATCAGTCCGGGACAGGTGAATCAGCCCCAGCATTTT
CDR3 protein: CAISPGQVNQPQHF

J gene: TRBJ1-5
D gene: .
V gene: TRBV9
clone size: .
CDR3 length: 17
CDR3 DNA: TGTGCCAGCAGCCAGGGTGGGGGGGCGAGTTATAATCAGCCCCAGCATTTT
CDR3 protein: CASSQGGGASYNQPQHF

J gene: TRBJ2-2
D gene: .
V gene: TRBV9
clone size: .
CDR3 length: 17
CDR3 DNA: TGTGCCAGCAGCGTAGTATCGAAGCGTTCGAACACCGGGGAGCTGTTTTTT
CDR3 protein: CASSVVSKRSNTGELFF

J gene: TRBJ2-1
D gene: TRBD2
V gene: TRBV9
clone size: .
CDR3 length: 15
CDR3 DNA: TGTGCCAGCAGCCTTACTAGCGGGACCTACAATGAGCAGTTCTTC
CDR3 protein: CASSLTSGTYNEQFF

J gene: TRBJ2-7
D gene: .
V gene: TRBV30
clone size: .
CDR3 length: 11
CDR3 DNA: TGTGCCTGGAGTGTATACTACGAGCAGTACTTC
CDR3 protein: CAWSVYYEQYF

J gene: TRBJ2-7
D gene: TRBD2
V gene: TRBV5-1
clone size: .
CDR3 length: 15
CDR3 DNA: TGCGCCAGCAGCTTGATGGCGGGAGCAGCCTACGAGCAGTACTTC
CDR3 protein: CASSLMAGAAYEQYF

J gene: TRBJ2-1
D gene: .
V gene: TRBV30
clone size: .
CDR3 length: 12
CDR3 DNA: TGTGCCTGGCTTGGGAGCTACAATGAGCAGTTCTTC
CDR3 protein: CAWLGSYNEQFF

J gene: TRBJ1-3
D gene: .
V gene: TRBV7-9
clone size: .
CDR3 length: 12
CDR3 DNA: TGTGCCAGCAGCGGCGGGGTGGACACCATATATTTT
CDR3 protein: CASSGGVDTIYF

J gene: TRBJ1-5
D gene: .
V gene: TRBV6-5
clone size: .
CDR3 length: 15
CDR3 DNA: TGTGCCAGTGGGGGCCTCCCTGGTAGCAATCAGCCCCAGCATTTT
CDR3 protein: CASGGLPGSNQPQHF

J gene: TRBJ1-5
D gene: .
V gene: TRBV10-3
clone size: .
CDR3 length: 14
CDR3 DNA: TGTGCCACCCTCCGCGACAGGTCTAATCAGCCCCAGCATTTT
CDR3 protein: CATLRDRSNQPQHF

J gene: TRBJ2-3
D gene: TRBD2
V gene: TRBV4-1
clone size: .
CDR3 length: 18
CDR3 DNA: TGCGCCAGCAGCCAATCCGGGACTAGCGGGAGCCTCCCCGCTACGCAGTATTTT
CDR3 protein: CASSQSGTSGSLPATQYF

J gene: TRBJ2-7
D gene: .
V gene: TRBV30
clone size: .
CDR3 length: 14
CDR3 DNA: TGTGCCTGGAGTGTACAAACAGGGTCCCGCGAGCAGTACTTC
CDR3 protein: CAWSVQTGSREQYF

J gene: TRBJ2-2
D gene: TRBD1
V gene: TRBV10-3
clone size: .
CDR3 length: 14
CDR3 DNA: TGTGCCATCAGGGAGACAGGGGAGGCCGGGGAGCTGTTTTTT
CDR3 protein: CAIRETGEAGELFF

J gene: TRBJ1-1
D gene: .
V gene: TRBV9
clone size: .
CDR3 length: 14
CDR3 DNA: TGTGCCAGCAGGGTAGACGCGCGGGGAGCTGAAGCTTTCTTT
CDR3 protein: CASRVDARGAEAFF

J gene: TRBJ2-1
D gene: TRBD2
V gene: TRBV6-2/TRBV6-3
clone size: .
CDR3 length: 16
CDR3 DNA: TGTGCCAGCAGTTACTCGCTGGGGGGGACCTACAATGAGCAGTTCTTC
CDR3 protein: CASSYSLGGTYNEQFF

J gene: TRBJ1-1
D gene: .
V gene: TRBV12-3/TRBV12-4
clone size: .
CDR3 length: 11
CDR3 DNA: TGTGCCAGCGCTTTACAGGGTGAAGCTTTCTTT
CDR3 protein: CASALQGEAFF

J gene: TRBJ1-3
D gene: .
V gene: TRBV27
clone size: .
CDR3 length: 16
CDR3 DNA: TGTGCCAGCAGTCCAGCCTGGGCCCTCTCTGGAAACACCATATATTTT
CDR3 protein: CASSPAWALSGNTIYF

J gene: TRBJ2-1
D gene: TRBD2
V gene: TRBV19
clone size: .
CDR3 length: 12
CDR3 DNA: TGTGCCAGTAGTACGACTAGCGGAAAACTGTTCTTC
CDR3 protein: CASSTTSGKLFF

J gene: TRBJ2-7
D gene: TRBD2
V gene: TRBV11-3
clone size: .
CDR3 length: 16
CDR3 DNA: TGTGCCAGCAGCCTCCGGACTAGCGGGGGTACCTACGAGCAGTACTTC
CDR3 protein: CASSLRTSGGTYEQYF

J gene: TRBJ1-5
D gene: .
V gene: TRBV7-9
clone size: .
CDR3 length: 16
CDR3 DNA: TGTGCCAGCAGCCTAGCCACGGCCGGGGGTGGTCAGCCCCAGCATTTT
CDR3 protein: CASSLATAGGGQPQHF

J gene: TRBJ2-7
D gene: .
V gene: TRBV4-3
clone size: .
CDR3 length: 15
CDR3 DNA: TGCGCCAGCAGCCAAGGAGCGGCGAGCTCCTACGAGCAGTACTTC
CDR3 protein: CASSQGAASSYEQYF

J gene: TRBJ2-7
D gene: .
V gene: TRBV4-1
clone size: .
CDR3 length: 15
CDR3 DNA: TGCGCCAGCAGACCATTACATTTTGGTTACTACGAGCAGTACTTC
CDR3 protein: CASRPLHFGYYEQYF

J gene: TRBJ1-6
D gene: TRBD1
V gene: TRBV24-1
clone size: few
CDR3 length: 14
CDR3 DNA: TGTGCCACCAGCCCGGGACAGGGAGTTCCCCCCCTCCACTTT
CDR3 protein: CATSPGQGVPPLHF

J gene: TRBJ2-2
D gene: TRBD1
V gene: TRBV19
clone size: .
CDR3 length: 13
CDR3 DNA: TGTGCCAGTAGTAACACAGGGGTTAGGGAGCTGTTTTTT
CDR3 protein: CASSNTGVRELFF

J gene: TRBJ1-2
D gene: .
V gene: TRBV19
clone size: once
CDR3 length: 13
CDR3 DNA: TGTGCCAGTAACGCGGCCACGTACTATGGCTACACCTTC
CDR3 protein: CASNAATYYGYTF

J gene: TRBJ2-7
D gene: TRBD2
V gene: TRBV4-3
clone size: .
CDR3 length: 16
CDR3 DNA: TGCGCCAGCAGCCAAAAGTGGGCTAGCGGGAGCTACGAGCAGTACTTC
CDR3 protein: CASSQKWASGSYEQYF

J gene: TRBJ2-7
D gene: .
V gene: TRBV2
clone size: .
CDR3 length: 14
CDR3 DNA: TGTGCCAGCAGTGAAGGGAGGTATGGCTACGAGCAGTACTTC
CDR3 protein: CASSEGRYGYEQYF

J gene: TRBJ2-7
D gene: .
V gene: TRBV14
clone size: few
CDR3 length: 17
CDR3 DNA: TGTGCCAGCAGCCAAGCCCCTAAAGGACTTCGCTCCTACGAGCAGTACTTC
CDR3 protein: CASSQAPKGLRSYEQYF

J gene: TRBJ1-5
D gene: .
V gene: TRBV10-1
clone size: .
CDR3 length: 15
CDR3 DNA: TGCGCCAGCGGGGGGGGGCCCGATAGCAATCAGCCCCAGCATTTT
CDR3 protein: CASGGGPDSNQPQHF

J gene: TRBJ2-1
D gene: TRBD2
V gene: TRBV6-5
clone size: .
CDR3 length: 14
CDR3 DNA: TGTGCCAGCAGGCCCAAGACTAGCGGGAATACCCAGTTCTTC
CDR3 protein: CASRPKTSGNTQFF

J gene: TRBJ2-7
D gene: TRBD1
V gene: TRBV28
clone size: .
CDR3 length: 13
CDR3 DNA: TGTGCCAGCAGGGGGACAGTTGTTTCCGAGCAGTACTTC
CDR3 protein: CASRGTVVSEQYF

J gene: TRBJ2-1
D gene: TRBD2
V gene: TRBV4-1
clone size: .
CDR3 length: 18
CDR3 DNA: TGCGCCAGCAGCCAAGTAGGCGGGAGGGACAGCTCCTACAATGAGCAGTTCTTC
CDR3 protein: CASSQVGGRDSSYNEQFF

J gene: TRBJ1-2
D gene: .
V gene: TRBV5-6
clone size: .
CDR3 length: 13
CDR3 DNA: TGTGCCAGCAGGGGGCGGGGGAGCTATGGCTACACCTTC
CDR3 protein: CASRGRGSYGYTF

J gene: TRBJ1-1
D gene: .
V gene: TRBV9
clone size: .
CDR3 length: 14
CDR3 DNA: TGTGCCAGCAGCGTCAGGGGACGGAACACTGAAGCTTTCTTT
CDR3 protein: CASSVRGRNTEAFF

J gene: TRBJ2-1
D gene: TRBD2
V gene: TRBV3-1/TRBV3-2
clone size: .
CDR3 length: 14
CDR3 DNA: TGTGCCAGCAGCCAAGCAACTAGCGGAACCGAGCAGTTCTTC
CDR3 protein: CASSQATSGTEQFF

J gene: TRBJ2-5
D gene: .
V gene: TRBV5-6
clone size: .
CDR3 length: 14
CDR3 DNA: TGTGCCAGCAGCTTGGTTCGGGGAGGAGAGACCCAGTACTTC
CDR3 protein: CASSLVRGGETQYF

J gene: TRBJ1-5
D gene: .
V gene: TRBV5-6
clone size: .
CDR3 length: 16
CDR3 DNA: TGTGCCAGCAGCTTGGGGACAGTTTTGGGCAATCAGCCCCAGCATTTT
CDR3 protein: CASSLGTVLGNQPQHF

J gene: TRBJ2-3
D gene: TRBD2
V gene: TRBV6-2/TRBV6-3
clone size: .
CDR3 length: 17
CDR3 DNA: TGTGCCAGCAGTTACTCCCTAGCGGGAGGGTTCCCAGATACGCAGTATTTT
CDR3 protein: CASSYSLAGGFPDTQYF